The rows below give T cell receptor beta chains drawn from one sample of a study of blood T cells in healthy people across ages. In TCRdb, the 5' RACE reads were re-called with MiXCR into one record per CDR3 protein. The table lists about 830,000 distinct CDR3 sequences, 62% of them singletons. Sequencing used blood. These receptors were collected from a man aged 25 to 45 in good health. The CDR3 runs from the conserved cysteine through the conserved F or W. The order of the fields is V gene, D gene, CDR3 length, clone size, J gene, CDR3 DNA, CDR3 protein. The D gene is left open where the match is weak. Expanded clones get a size class; other rows say once, few or many, or leave the size out.

v_call: TRBV6-5; d_call: NA; cdr3_length: 15; clone_size: NA; j_call: TRBJ1-2; cdr3_nt: TGTGCCAGCAGTCAATCGTGGTCACAACCGCATGGCTACACCTTC; cdr3_aa: CASSQSWSQPHGYTF
v_call: TRBV7-9; d_call: TRBD1; cdr3_length: 15; clone_size: NA; j_call: TRBJ1-5; cdr3_nt: TGTGCCAGCAGCTCCGCCGGGACAGCAAATCAGCCCCAGCATTTT; cdr3_aa: CASSSAGTANQPQHF
v_call: TRBV4-1; d_call: NA; cdr3_length: 14; clone_size: NA; j_call: TRBJ2-1; cdr3_nt: TGCGCCAGCAGCCCTCCATTTGCCTACAATGAGCAGTTCTTC; cdr3_aa: CASSPPFAYNEQFF
v_call: TRBV6-2/TRBV6-3; d_call: TRBD2; cdr3_length: 14; clone_size: NA; j_call: TRBJ2-5; cdr3_nt: TGTGCCACTATCCGCGGGGGATGGCAAGAGACCCAGTACTTC; cdr3_aa: CATIRGGWQETQYF
v_call: TRBV12-3/TRBV12-4; d_call: TRBD1; cdr3_length: 15; clone_size: NA; j_call: TRBJ2-7; cdr3_nt: TGTGCCAGCAGAGTCGCCGGGACAGGGATCCGCGAGCAGTACTTC; cdr3_aa: CASRVAGTGIREQYF
v_call: TRBV29-1; d_call: NA; cdr3_length: 16; clone_size: NA; j_call: TRBJ2-3; cdr3_nt: TGCAGCGTTGAAGGTCGGGGAGAGGGTAGCACAGATACGCAGTATTTT; cdr3_aa: CSVEGRGEGSTDTQYF
v_call: TRBV28; d_call: TRBD1; cdr3_length: 16; clone_size: NA; j_call: TRBJ1-2; cdr3_nt: TGTGCCAGCATGGACCTCTGGGAAGGGGGCAACTATGGCTACACCTTC; cdr3_aa: CASMDLWEGGNYGYTF
v_call: TRBV6-6; d_call: NA; cdr3_length: 13; clone_size: NA; j_call: TRBJ1-2; cdr3_nt: TGTGCCAGCATCCGGACAGATAACTATGGCTACACCTTC; cdr3_aa: CASIRTDNYGYTF
v_call: TRBV6-5; d_call: NA; cdr3_length: 12; clone_size: few; j_call: TRBJ2-3; cdr3_nt: TGTGCCAGCAGCAACGGGGCAGATACGCAGTATTTT; cdr3_aa: CASSNGADTQYF
v_call: TRBV4-3; d_call: NA; cdr3_length: 14; clone_size: once; j_call: TRBJ2-5; cdr3_nt: TGCGCCAGCAGCCCAACAACCTTCGAAAAGACCCAGTACTTC; cdr3_aa: CASSPTTFEKTQYF
v_call: TRBV29-1; d_call: NA; cdr3_length: 12; clone_size: NA; j_call: TRBJ2-5; cdr3_nt: TGCAGCGCCCTAGGGTACCAAGAGACCCAGTACTTC; cdr3_aa: CSALGYQETQYF
v_call: TRBV7-3; d_call: NA; cdr3_length: 14; clone_size: NA; j_call: TRBJ2-2; cdr3_nt: TGTGCCAGCAGCGCCCAAAGTCAAACCGGGGAGCTGTTTTTT; cdr3_aa: CASSAQSQTGELFF
v_call: TRBV7-9; d_call: TRBD1; cdr3_length: 16; clone_size: NA; j_call: TRBJ1-2; cdr3_nt: TGTGCCAGCAGCTTAGCGTTGGCGGGACAGGGAAATGGCTACACCTTC; cdr3_aa: CASSLALAGQGNGYTF
v_call: TRBV5-1; d_call: TRBD2; cdr3_length: 15; clone_size: few; j_call: TRBJ2-1; cdr3_nt: TGCGCCAGCAGCTTGGGCGGGGGGGCTGTCAATGAGCAGTTCTTC; cdr3_aa: CASSLGGGAVNEQFF
v_call: TRBV7-2; d_call: NA; cdr3_length: 18; clone_size: NA; j_call: TRBJ1-2; cdr3_nt: TGTGCCAGCAGCTTAATTGGCAGGGGATATCCCAAGGACTATGGCTACACCTTC; cdr3_aa: CASSLIGRGYPKDYGYTF
v_call: TRBV27; d_call: NA; cdr3_length: 13; clone_size: NA; j_call: TRBJ2-7; cdr3_nt: TGTGCCAGCAGGAGGGCCAGGGCCTACGAGCAGTACTTC; cdr3_aa: CASRRARAYEQYF
v_call: TRBV6-5; d_call: NA; cdr3_length: 12; clone_size: few; j_call: TRBJ2-1; cdr3_nt: TGTGCCAGCAGTTACGGGCCGGGGGAGCAGTTCTTC; cdr3_aa: CASSYGPGEQFF
v_call: TRBV29-1; d_call: NA; cdr3_length: 12; clone_size: few; j_call: TRBJ2-5; cdr3_nt: TGCAGCGTCCAGCTACTCCAAGAGACCCAGTACTTC; cdr3_aa: CSVQLLQETQYF
v_call: TRBV12-5; d_call: NA; cdr3_length: 10; clone_size: NA; j_call: TRBJ1-2; cdr3_nt: TGTGCTAGTGGTTTGGGACAGCTCACCTTC; cdr3_aa: CASGLGQLTF
v_call: TRBV12-3/TRBV12-4; d_call: NA; cdr3_length: 13; clone_size: few; j_call: TRBJ1-1; cdr3_nt: TGTGCCAGCATGGGGGAGGGAAACACTGAAGCTTTCTTT; cdr3_aa: CASMGEGNTEAFF
v_call: TRBV14; d_call: TRBD1; cdr3_length: 19; clone_size: few; j_call: TRBJ1-5; cdr3_nt: TGTGCCAGCAGCTCACCATGGGGGACAGGGCGCCCCCTTAATGCGCCCCAGCATTTT; cdr3_aa: CASSSPWGTGRPLNAPQHF
v_call: TRBV6-5; d_call: TRBD1; cdr3_length: 14; clone_size: few; j_call: TRBJ2-7; cdr3_nt: TGTGCCAGCAGCCTATCTCCGGGACAGCCCGAGCAGTACTTC; cdr3_aa: CASSLSPGQPEQYF
v_call: TRBV6-5; d_call: TRBD1; cdr3_length: 14; clone_size: NA; j_call: TRBJ1-5; cdr3_nt: TGCGCCAGCAGCCCCGACAGGGTATGGCAGCCCCAGCATTTT; cdr3_aa: CASSPDRVWQPQHF
v_call: TRBV20-1; d_call: TRBD2; cdr3_length: 15; clone_size: NA; j_call: TRBJ2-3; cdr3_nt: TGCAGTGCGCCGACTCCGGGACTACTTACAGATACGCAGTATTTT; cdr3_aa: CSAPTPGLLTDTQYF
v_call: TRBV7-2; d_call: NA; cdr3_length: 14; clone_size: few; j_call: TRBJ2-1; cdr3_nt: TGTGCCAGCAGCCAGGGGGGTATCTACAATGAGCAGTTCTTC; cdr3_aa: CASSQGGIYNEQFF
v_call: TRBV4-1; d_call: NA; cdr3_length: 14; clone_size: NA; j_call: TRBJ2-5; cdr3_nt: TGCGCCAGCAGCCAAGAGAAAGGTTTGGAGACCCAGTACTTC; cdr3_aa: CASSQEKGLETQYF
v_call: TRBV12-3/TRBV12-4; d_call: TRBD1; cdr3_length: 13; clone_size: NA; j_call: TRBJ2-5; cdr3_nt: TGTGCCAGCAGTTCAGACAGGGTCTGGACCCAGTACTTC; cdr3_aa: CASSSDRVWTQYF
v_call: TRBV4-3; d_call: NA; cdr3_length: 15; clone_size: few; j_call: TRBJ2-3; cdr3_nt: TGCGCCAGCAGCCCGTTGGTGGGGCGCACAGATACGCAGTATTTT; cdr3_aa: CASSPLVGRTDTQYF
v_call: TRBV12-3/TRBV12-4; d_call: TRBD2; cdr3_length: 12; clone_size: few; j_call: TRBJ2-1; cdr3_nt: TGTGCCAGCAGTTCAGCTAGCGGGTGGAAGTTCTTC; cdr3_aa: CASSSASGWKFF
v_call: TRBV6-6; d_call: TRBD1; cdr3_length: 13; clone_size: NA; j_call: TRBJ1-5; cdr3_nt: TGTGCCAGCACTGACAGGGAAGGCCAGCCCCAGCATTTT; cdr3_aa: CASTDREGQPQHF
v_call: TRBV20-1; d_call: TRBD2; cdr3_length: 17; clone_size: NA; j_call: TRBJ2-2; cdr3_nt: TGCAGTGCTAGAGATTACCTAGCGGAGAAGAACACCGGGGAGCTGTTTTTT; cdr3_aa: CSARDYLAEKNTGELFF
v_call: TRBV28; d_call: NA; cdr3_length: 16; clone_size: NA; j_call: TRBJ2-3; cdr3_nt: TGTGCCAGCAGTTTGTCCAGGCTCCCTAGCACAGGTACGCAGTATTTT; cdr3_aa: CASSLSRLPSTGTQYF
v_call: TRBV5-5; d_call: NA; cdr3_length: 13; clone_size: NA; j_call: TRBJ2-1; cdr3_nt: TGTGCCAGCAGCAACCTCAGACGCGATGAGCAGTTCTTC; cdr3_aa: CASSNLRRDEQFF
v_call: TRBV12-3/TRBV12-4; d_call: TRBD1; cdr3_length: 14; clone_size: NA; j_call: TRBJ2-7; cdr3_nt: TGTGCCAGCAGTTTCGGTCCAGGGGGCTACGAGCAGTACTTC; cdr3_aa: CASSFGPGGYEQYF
v_call: TRBV20-1; d_call: TRBD1; cdr3_length: 17; clone_size: NA; j_call: TRBJ2-7; cdr3_nt: TGCAGTGCTAGAGGTCAGAGTTATGGGACAGAGGCCAGCGAGCAGTACTTC; cdr3_aa: CSARGQSYGTEASEQYF
v_call: TRBV4-2; d_call: TRBD2; cdr3_length: 18; clone_size: NA; j_call: TRBJ2-7; cdr3_nt: TGTGCCAGCAGCCAATTCCCTAGCGGGGGGGCTTTGTCCTACGAGCAGTACTTC; cdr3_aa: CASSQFPSGGALSYEQYF